This TCR beta chain appears in the sequencing data of a study of CD8+ T cells in alopecia areata. The CDR3 contains 10 residues. Per the germline V gene, CDR1 is MNHNS and CDR2 is SASEGT. V lost 1 base, J lost 6 bases, and 0 bases lay in between. This clone was detected only a few times. Following RNA extraction, reverse transcription yielded cDNA that acted as the sequencing template. Measured with immunoSEQ multiplex PCR; TCRdb has only the in-frame clones, and not every one. The table shows over 200,000 clones, with about three fifths occurring only once. Treatment described: oral pan-JAK inhibitor, 5-10 mg twice daily.

The specimen comprised CD4+ T cells sorted from blood, sampled at week 4, from a patient treated with tofacitinib. The TCR sequence derives from a human donor with alopecia areata. The chain couples TRBV6-1 to TRBJ2-5; D gene ambiguous. The CDR3 loop reads CASSEETQYF. The CDR3 bases are TGTGCCAGCAGTGAAGAGACCCAGTACTTC.